This record looks at one T cell receptor beta chain sequence and its context. The antigen is undetermined. This sample was included in a study of cytomegalovirus exposure and HLA in healthy donors. About the research overall: Per a later analysis, the approximately 620 first-cohort and some 130 validation repertoires shared one platform.

General observations from the study: According to the study, 150 to 200 TCR beta chains were cytomegalovirus-associated. In the roughly 130 validation repertoires, a later analysis found that first-cohort TCR clusters tended to co-occur.

The CDR3 sequence is 13 residues long. The V gene end was trimmed by 6 bases and the J gene end by 4 bases; junction bases not matched to a gene: 1. Germline CDR1 SNHLY, CDR2 FYNNEI. Clones were sequenced by immunoSEQ multiplex PCR, and TCRdb holds only the in-frame ones, with some missing. The data hold 100,000 to 150,000 clones, with 70% to 90% observed a single time. This receptor was identified in a woman under 30 in good health and CMV-seronegative. This chain connects TRBV2 to TRBJ1-1; 11 bases are a match to TRBD1. The sequenced material came from PBMCs. The CDR3 nucleotides are TGTGCCAGCAGCGGGACAGGGGGCACTGAAGCTTTCTTT. Amino acids: CASSGTGGTEAFF.